The subject of this entry is one TCR beta chain. Here immunoSEQ multiplex PCR was the method, and the copy in TCRdb shows in-frame clones only, minus some. The sample records about 140,000 clones, around nine tenths being singletons. The entry originates in a study of blood T cell repertoires in COVID-19. Trimming at V came to 5 bases and at J to 9 bases, leaving 9 bases not matched to a gene. The CDR3 length is 14 residues. Germline lookup yields CDR1 MNHEY and CDR2 SVGEGT. The chain joins TRBV6-2 or TRBV6-3 to TRBJ2-1, with TRBD2 matching 8 bases. This clonotype was sampled from a human donor in a cohort sampled during active COVID-19. The sample was peripheral blood. The CDR3 sequence is CASSRPGLASEQFF. The CDR3 coding sequence is TGTGCCAGCAGTAGACCTGGACTAGCTAGTGAGCAGTTCTTC.